The clone carrying this T cell receptor beta chain has only a few counts. Its antigen remains unknown. TCRdb passed the reads through MiXCR, listing each CDR3 protein once. The sample has fewer than 350,000 distinct CDR3 sequences, 17% seen once. This sample is drawn from a study of T cell repertoires in cytomegalovirus infection. Overall study findings and caveats: The ex vivo response was dominated by HLA-C-restricted CMV-specific TCR beta clonotypes.

This receptor was taken from a human donor in good health (CMV status not recorded). Some clones in this sample may be carry-over from other donors' samples. Sample: PBMCs.

The CDR3 sequence: CASSHIERGGHNEQFF. CDR3 DNA: TGTGCCAGCAGCCATATAGAGCGGGGGGGTCACAATGAGCAGTTCTTC. The chain is built from TRBV3-1 and TRBJ2-1; 10 positions match TRBD2. After removal of 3 bases from V and 5 bases from J, the junction contained 7 bases not matched to a gene. Germline values: CDR1 LGHDT, CDR2 YNNKEL (reference sequence). The CDR3 consists of 16 residues.